The 25 T cell receptor beta chains given below trace back to one sample, sequenced in a study of T cells expressing NK-cell markers. TCRdb reprocessed the 5' RACE reads, with one entry per CDR3 protein and no DNA. The sample's table shows 150,000 to 200,000 distinct CDR3 sequences. Sequencing used blood T cells: a sorted CD56 or NKG2C T cell subset, CD4+ or CD8+ T cells, or bulk PBMC T cells (not recorded which). The receptor set was obtained from a woman aged 18-70 years in good health.

The chain joins TRBV6-2 or TRBV6-3 to TRBJ2-1; TCRdb names TRBD2, which stays unverified in the absence of DNA. Germline CDR1 reads MNHEY; CDR2 reads SVGEGT. The CDR3 length is 15 residues. CDR3 sequence reads: CASSYSSAGYNEQFF.

The V gene is TRBV6-1, the J gene TRBJ2-3; without DNA, the TCRdb call of TRBD2 cannot be checked. This CDR3 comprises 16 residues. Germline V gene sequence: CDR1 MNHNS, CDR2 SASEGT. CDR3 sequence: CASSARAGGSTDTQYF.

The CDR3: CASSPTPGTENIQYF. The chain has TRBV5-1 and TRBJ2-4; the TCRdb D gene call, TRBD1, has no DNA to confirm it. The CDR3 has 15 amino acids. Germline CDR1 and CDR2: SGHRS and YFSETQ.

CDR3 loop: CSARSRNRGSYEQYF. This sequence joins TRBV20-1 and TRBJ2-7; TCRdb's D gene call, TRBD1, goes unchecked for lack of DNA. Germline V gene data show CDR1 as DFQATT and CDR2 as SNEGSKA (reference sequence). This CDR3 is 15 amino acids long.

The chain employs TRBV7-2 and TRBJ2-7; TCRdb reports TRBD2, a call that lacks DNA to check it against. The CDR3 is 15 amino acids. CDR1 is SGHTA and CDR2 is FQGNSA in the germline V gene. This CDR3 is CASSPRLAQSYEQYF.

The rearrangement uses TRBV6-2 or TRBV6-3 and TRBJ1-3. CDR1 is MNHEY, CDR2 SVGEGT, per germline. This CDR3 spans 14 amino acids. Here the CDR3 reads CASRTSGEGNTIYF.

The J gene is TRBJ2-7, the V gene TRBV20-1; TCRdb calls TRBD2, which cannot be checked without DNA. From germline, CDR1 is DFQATT and CDR2 SNEGSKA (reference sequence). This CDR3 spans 16 amino acids. CDR3 amino acids: CSAPSPGTSGSYEQYF.

The V gene is TRBV12-3 or TRBV12-4, the J gene TRBJ1-3. The CDR3 is 14 amino acids. This chain's CDR3 is CASSRHQAGNTIYF.

The CDR3 is CASSIDGYYEQYF. The V and J genes are TRBV5-1 and TRBJ2-7. The CDR3 has 13 amino acids. Germline V gene data show CDR1 as SGHRS and CDR2 as YFSETQ.

The chain recombines TRBV5-1 with TRBJ2-1; no DNA is available, so the TRBD2 call from TCRdb remains unchecked. Germline values: CDR1 SGHRS, CDR2 YFSETQ. The CDR3 loop spans 14 amino acids. The CDR3 loop is CASIQDGGFNEQFF. The whole variable domain, remainder taken from reference TRBV5-1 and TRBJ2-1, is KAGVTQTPRYLIKTRGQQVTLSCSPISGHRSVSWYQQTPGQGLQFLFEYFSETQRNKGNFPGRFSGRQFSNSRSEMNVSTLELGDSALYLCASIQDGGFNEQFFGPGTRLTVL.

The V call is TRBV20-1, the J call TRBJ2-5; absent DNA, TCRdb's TRBD2 call cannot be checked. Germline V gene sequence: CDR1 DFQATT, CDR2 SNEGSKA (reference sequence). The CDR3 runs 14 residues. This CDR3 reads CSAPMTSGRATQYF.

The chain employs TRBV5-1 and TRBJ1-6; TCRdb proposes TRBD1, but this gene call is untestable without DNA. Germline CDR1 reads SGHRS; CDR2 reads YFSETQ. This CDR3 contains 15 residues. This CDR3 reads CASSPDGGPHSPLHF.

The V and J genes are TRBV7-2 and TRBJ2-7. The germline V gene encodes CDR1 SGHTA and CDR2 FQGNSA. The CDR3 extends over 13 amino acids. The CDR3 loop is CASSLEAEYEQYF.

The gene calls are TRBV6-5 and TRBJ2-5; lacking DNA, the TRBD1 call made by TCRdb goes unchecked. Germline V gene lookup returns CDR1 MNHEY and CDR2 SVGAGI. CDR3 size: 14 residues. CDR3 in amino acids: CASSSVDSKETQYF.

The chain joins TRBV7-8 to TRBJ1-2. The length of the CDR3 is 14 residues. CDR1 and CDR2 (germline): SGHVS, FQNEAQ. The chain's CDR3 is CASSLDRLNYGYTF.

This chain joins TRBV6-1 and TRBJ2-1; TCRdb reports TRBD2, a call that lacks DNA to check it against. The CDR3 runs to 17 residues. Germline assignment: CDR1 MNHNS and CDR2 SASEGT. The CDR3 loop reads CASSVKLGLAGGFEQFF.

CDR3: CASSERGGQTQETQYF. The chain employs TRBV6-1 and TRBJ2-5; there is no DNA to check the TCRdb D call of TRBD1. Germline CDR1 is MNHNS and CDR2 is SASEGT. The CDR3 totals 16 residues.

The J gene is TRBJ2-7, the V gene TRBV5-6. The germline CDR1 and CDR2 sequences are SGHDT and YYEEEE. CDR3 size: 14 residues. CDR3 in amino acids: CASSPTNRLYEQYF.

This chain links TRBV9 with TRBJ2-5. The length of the CDR3 is 14 residues. CDR1 is SGDLS and CDR2 is YYNGEE in the germline V gene. The chain's CDR3 is CASSPLTYQETQYF.

The chain carries TRBV14 and TRBJ2-5; TCRdb's D call, TRBD2, is unchecked because there is no DNA. Germline lookup yields CDR1 SGHDN and CDR2 FVKESK. This CDR3 has 16 amino acids. CDR3 protein: CASSQLAGAYQETQYF.

V gene TRBV5-1 combines with J gene TRBJ2-1; without DNA, the TCRdb call of TRBD2 cannot be checked. This CDR3 comprises 16 residues. Germline V gives CDR1 SGHRS, CDR2 YFSETQ. CDR3 region: CASSPPRARGGLEQFF.

V gene TRBV6-6 combines with J gene TRBJ1-3; TCRdb picks TRBD1, but there is no DNA to check that call. Germline V gene lookup returns CDR1 MNHNY and CDR2 SVGAGI (reference sequence). The CDR3 consists of 13 residues. CDR3 sequence reads: CASIRNRGNTIYF.

V and J are TRBV9 and TRBJ1-1; as DNA is missing, the TRBD1 call by TCRdb cannot be tested. CDR3 size: 14 residues. Germline V gene data show CDR1 as SGDLS and CDR2 as YYNGEE. The chain's CDR3 is CASSVTGMNTEAFF. The full variable domain, rest sourced from reference TRBV9 and TRBJ1-1, is DSGVTQTPKHLITATGQRVTLRCSPRSGDLSVYWYQQSLDQGLQFLIQYYNGEERAKGNILERFSAQQFPDLHSELNLSSLELGDSALYFCASSVTGMNTEAFFGQGTRLTVV.

The chain joins TRBV12-3 or TRBV12-4 to TRBJ1-1. CDR3 size: 12 residues. CDR3 sequence reads: CASSSITTEAFF.

The chain carries TRBV6-5 and TRBJ2-7. The CDR3 extends over 14 amino acids. In germline, CDR1 is MNHEY, CDR2 SVGAGI. CDR3 amino acids: CASRITSTVYEQYF.